These 30 T cell receptor beta chains were sequenced from one sample in a study of blood T cell repertoires in COVID-19. Here immunoSEQ multiplex PCR was the method, and the copy in TCRdb shows in-frame clones only, minus some. The sample lists about 430,000 clones, approximately 90% occurring once. The sequenced material came from PBMCs or T cells enriched from blood (not recorded which). All receptors come from a woman younger than 35 who had been exposed to COVID-19.

The genes are TRBV13 and TRBJ2-4; 8 bases are a match to TRBD1. This CDR3 contains 15 residues. V was clipped by 2 bases and J by 2 bases; unmatched bases: 2. Germline V gene sequence: CDR1 PRHDT, CDR2 FYEKMQ (reference sequence). The CDR3 DNA reads TGTGCCAGCAGCTTAATCAGGGGGCCCAAAAACATTCAGTACTTC. Its protein is CASSLIRGPKNIQYF.

Comments on this clone: Different DNA sequences within this sample yield the same CDR3. The genes are TRBV20-1 and TRBJ2-7; D perhaps matches TRBD1 (6 bases). V lost 6 bases to trimming and J lost 4 bases, with 10 bases between them. Per germline, CDR1 DFQATT and CDR2 SNEGSKA (reference sequence). The CDR3 totals 11 residues. The CDR3 sequence is CSALQGYEQYF. The CDR3 coding sequence is TGCAGTGCATTACAGGGTTACGAGCAGTACTTC.

CDR3 sequence: CASSLLAGGSDEQFF. The CDR3 region has the DNA TGTGCCAGTAGTTTACTAGCGGGGGGTTCGGATGAGCAGTTCTTC. The chain links TRBV19 to TRBJ2-1; TRBD2 agrees at 12 bases. Germline-derived CDR1 and CDR2 are LNHDA and SQIVND (reference sequence). V dropped 5 bases and J dropped 8; count of bases not matched to a gene: 7. The CDR3 length is 15 residues.

Only a few counts were recorded for this clone. The V call is TRBV19, the J call TRBJ2-7; TRBD2 aligns across 9 bases. With V trimmed by 6 bases and J by 0 bases, 6 bases remained unmatched. This CDR3 is built from 15 residues. CDR1 and CDR2 (germline): LNHDA, SQIVND (reference sequence). The CDR3 loop reads CASRISGRSSYEQYF. Here the CDR3 DNA reads TGTGCCAGTAGAATCAGCGGGAGGTCCTCCTACGAGCAGTACTTC. The full variable domain, completed using reference TRBV19 and TRBJ2-7, is DGGITQSPKYLFRKEGQNVTLSCEQNLNHDAMYWYRQDPGQGLRLIYYSQIVNDFQKGDIAEGYSVSREKKESFPLTVTSAQKNPTAFYLCASRISGRSSYEQYFGPGTRLTVT.

The V call is TRBV6-5, the J call TRBJ1-4; 11 nucleotides align to TRBD1. Trimming at V came to 6 bases and at J to 8 bases, leaving 5 bases not matched to a gene. CDR1 and CDR2 from the germline V gene are MNHEY and SVGAGI. CDR3 size: 14 residues. CDR3 region: CASSWTGGNEKLFF. In DNA form, the CDR3 reads TGTGCCAGCAGCTGGACAGGGGGCAACGAAAAACTGTTTTTT.

The V and J genes are TRBV7-9 and TRBJ1-2; 9 bases line up with TRBD1. CDR1 and CDR2 (germline): SEHNR, FQNEAQ (reference sequence). V was clipped by 5 bases and J by 4 bases; unmatched bases: 5. The CDR3 is made up of 14 amino acids. CDR3 region: CASSTRQGVYGYTF. In DNA form, the CDR3 reads TGTGCCAGCAGCACGAGACAGGGGGTCTATGGCTACACCTTC.

The chain links TRBV7-9 to TRBJ1-4; no definite D call. Looked up from germline, CDR1 is SEHNR and CDR2 is FQNEAQ (reference sequence). The CDR3 is made up of 14 amino acids. V shed 11 bases and J shed 7 bases, with 20 bases lying between them. CDR3 sequence: CAYPLLGRSEKLFF. DNA of the CDR3: TGTGCCTACCCCCTTCTTGGGCGAAGTGAAAAACTGTTTTTT.

This sequence joins TRBV6-1 and TRBJ1-5, with 8 bases that match TRBD1. With 3 bases clipped from V and 9 bases from J, the junction kept 10 bases outside the gene matches. In germline, CDR1 is MNHNS, CDR2 SASEGT. The CDR3 contains 15 residues. The CDR3, as DNA: TGTGCCAGCAGTGAGAGGGCAGGGGGCGAGCGGCCCCAGCATTTT. Protein sequence: CASSERAGGERPQHF.

In regard to this clone: At the DNA level, this CDR3 is encoded by other sequences in the same sample as well. The chain couples TRBV18 to TRBJ1-5; 10 bases fit TRBD1. Germline V gene data show CDR1 as KGHSH and CDR2 as LQKENI. The CDR3 runs 15 residues. Trimming at V came to 0 bases and at J to 4 bases, leaving 0 bases not matched to a gene. CDR3 in DNA: TGTGCCAGCTCACCACCGGGACAGGGGAATCAGCCCCAGCATTTT. This encodes CASSPPGQGNQPQHF.

This clone was observed a few times. This sequence joins TRBV7-9 and TRBJ1-1, with 10 bases that match TRBD1. J gave up 6 bases and V 1 base, and 8 bases lay outside the gene matches. The CDR3 length is 16 residues. Germline CDR1 is SEHNR and CDR2 is FQNEAQ (reference sequence). CDR3 in DNA: TGTGCCAGCAGCTTAGGTTCCGGGACAGGGGTATCTGAAGCTTTCTTT. As protein: CASSLGSGTGVSEAFF.

The gene calls are TRBV5-4 and TRBJ2-7, with 7 bases that match TRBD2. The germline V gene encodes CDR1 SGHNT and CDR2 YYREEE (reference sequence). V trimming: 0 bases; J trimming: 5 bases; junction bases outside the gene matches: 11. This CDR3 has 16 residues. In nucleotides, the CDR3 is TGTGCCAGCAGCTTGGCCGGGCGGGGGAGTACAGACGAGCAGTACTTC. This sequence encodes CASSLAGRGSTDEQYF.

The rearrangement links TRBV19 to TRBJ1-5, with D possibly being TRBD1 (5 bases). Germline loops: CDR1 LNHDA, CDR2 SQIVND (reference sequence). Deletions cut 4 bases from V and 7 bases from J, with 26 bases between. The CDR3 is made up of 18 amino acids. CDR3 sequence: CASSTMGWRGLDTQPQHF. The CDR3 bases are TGTGCCAGTAGTACGATGGGCTGGAGGGGCCTAGACACCCAGCCCCAGCATTTT. Complete variable domain (other parts from reference TRBV19 and TRBJ1-5): DGGITQSPKYLFRKEGQNVTLSCEQNLNHDAMYWYRQDPGQGLRLIYYSQIVNDFQKGDIAEGYSVSREKKESFPLTVTSAQKNPTAFYLCASSTMGWRGLDTQPQHFGDGTRLSIL.

At least ten counts were recorded for this clone. The chain is built from TRBV6-5 and TRBJ2-7; no reliable D call. V lost 2 bases and J 7 bases, leaving 15 bases between the germline ends. The germline CDR1 and CDR2 sequences are MNHEY and SVGAGI. This CDR3 comprises 14 residues. CDR3 protein: CASSYALAVREQYF. In DNA, the CDR3 is TGTGCCAGCAGTTACGCCCTCGCGGTACGGGAGCAGTACTTC.

The CDR3 DNA sequence: TGTGCCAGCAGCCAAAGATGGACAGGGCAAGGCAATCAGCCCCAGCATTTT. Its translation: CASSQRWTGQGNQPQHF. This chain uses TRBV3-1 (or the pseudogene TRBV3-2) with TRBJ1-5, with 8 bases lining up with TRBD1. This CDR3 is built from 17 residues. Germline assignment: CDR1 LGHDT and CDR2 YNNKEL (reference sequence). Trimming removed 2 bases from V and 2 bases from J; junction bases left unmatched: 8.

This clone has just one count. The chain couples TRBV4-3 to TRBJ1-4; 8 positions agree with TRBD1. The trim removed 4 bases at V and 7 bases at J, leaving 5 bases unmatched. Germline assignment: CDR1 LGHNA and CDR2 YSLEER. The CDR3 runs 14 residues. CDR3 loop: CASSPDRVGEKLFF. CDR3 DNA sequence: TGCGCCAGCAGCCCGGACAGGGTTGGTGAAAAACTGTTTTTT.

CDR3 protein: CASSLAPSGGAGEQFF. The DNA for the CDR3 is TGTGCCAGCAGCTTGGCGCCTAGCGGGGGGGCCGGTGAGCAGTTCTTC. The chain joins TRBV5-6 to TRBJ2-1; 12 nucleotides align to TRBD2. The CDR3 runs 16 residues. V was clipped by 0 bases and J by 9 bases; unmatched bases: 7. The germline CDR1 and CDR2 sequences are SGHDT and YYEEEE.

The V and J genes are TRBV28 and TRBJ2-7; 7 nucleotides align to TRBD1. Germline V gene sequence: CDR1 MDHEN, CDR2 SYDVKM. CDR3 length: 14 residues. V shed 2 bases, J shed 3 bases, and the junction held 4 bases outside the gene matches. The CDR3 DNA is TGTGCCAGCAGTTTAGAGACAGGGTACTACGAGCAGTACTTC. Translating it yields CASSLETGYYEQYF.

This chain uses TRBV29-1 with TRBJ2-1; 7 bases fit TRBD1. J lost 0 bases, V lost 1 base, and 0 bases had no gene match. The germline CDR1 and CDR2 sequences are SQVTM and ANQGSEA. The CDR3 covers 14 residues. The CDR3: CSVEGTGSYNEQFF. The CDR3 DNA follows: TGCAGCGTTGAAGGGACAGGCTCCTACAATGAGCAGTTCTTC.

V and J are TRBV18 and TRBJ1-2; 8 bases match TRBD1. Germline CDR1 KGHSH, CDR2 LQKENI. Trimming took 4 bases from V and 6 from J; bases not matched to a gene: 7. The CDR3 extends over 14 amino acids. In DNA, the CDR3 is TGTGCCAGCTCACACAGGACAGGGTCGGATGGCTACACCTTC. This encodes CASSHRTGSDGYTF.

The rearrangement uses TRBV18 and TRBJ1-6, with D perhaps matching TRBD1 (6 bases). The CDR3 consists of 16 residues. Between the trimmed V and J ends, which lost 6 bases and 10 bases, there was a span of 22 bases. Germline assignment: CDR1 KGHSH and CDR2 LQKENI. The CDR3 here is CASSPWADQGKSPLHF. CDR3 bases: TGTGCCAGCTCCCCATGGGCGGATCAGGGGAAGTCACCCCTCCACTTT.

V and J are TRBV7-3 and TRBJ2-1; the D is unclear. The V gene lost 6 bases and the J gene lost 7 bases, with 16 bases spanning the gap. The CDR3 has 14 residues. Germline CDR1 and CDR2: SGHTA and FQGTGA. Written as DNA, the CDR3 is TGTGCCAGCAGTCCGGGTCCGGCGACGAATGAGCAGTTCTTC. This sequence encodes CASSPGPATNEQFF.

The chain has TRBV7-3 and TRBJ2-2; 7 bases align to TRBD1. The length of the CDR3 is 15 residues. The trim removed 5 bases at V and 6 bases at J, leaving 9 bases unmatched. Germline V gives CDR1 SGHTA, CDR2 FQGTGA. The CDR3 is CASSLDRAPPGELFF. For the CDR3, the DNA is TGTGCCAGCAGCCTTGACAGGGCGCCACCCGGGGAGCTGTTTTTT.

This clone was recorded once. This chain uses TRBV28 with TRBJ2-7; 7 nucleotides match TRBD2. Trimming took 5 bases from V and 7 from J; bases not matched to a gene: 8. The CDR3 sequence is 13 residues long. The germline V gene encodes CDR1 MDHEN and CDR2 SYDVKM. In nucleotides, the CDR3 is TGTGCCAGCAGTGGGAGCGGGATAGAAGAGCAGTACTTC. Protein product: CASSGSGIEEQYF.

The chain is built from TRBV4-3 and TRBJ1-6; weak D call: TRBD1 (5 bases). Per the germline V gene, CDR1 is LGHNA and CDR2 is YSLEER. The CDR3 is made up of 15 amino acids. Trimming cost V 1 base and J 7 bases, with 11 bases left between them. CDR3 loop: CASSQGGGGNSPLHF. The CDR3 DNA sequence: TGCGCCAGCAGCCAAGGGGGGGGTGGGAATTCACCCCTCCACTTT.

J is TRBJ1-6 and V is TRBV28, with a tentative D call TRBD1 (6 bases). Per the germline V gene, CDR1 is MDHEN and CDR2 is SYDVKM. This CDR3 comprises 16 residues. V shed 4 bases and J shed 7 bases, with 17 bases lying between them. CDR3 nucleotides: TGTGCCAGCAGTTCCTCCAGACAGGCCAGCAATTCACCCCTCCACTTT. Translated: CASSSSRQASNSPLHF.

V is TRBV2 and J is TRBJ2-7; 12 nucleotides match TRBD2. V lost 10 bases and J lost 6; bases outside the gene matches: 4. The CDR3 spans 12 residues. Germline V CDR1 and CDR2: SNHLY, FYNNEI. The CDR3 region has the DNA TGTGCCACGACTAGCGGGAGAGGCGAGCAGTACTTC. This codes for CATTSGRGEQYF. Variable domain in full (rest from reference TRBV2 and TRBJ2-7): EPEVTQTPSHQVTQMGQEVILRCVPISNHLYFYWYRQILGQKVEFLVSFYNNEISEKSEIFDDQFSVERPDGSNFTLKIRSTKLEDSAMYFCATTSGRGEQYFGPGTRLTVT.

The V gene is TRBV6-6, the J gene TRBJ2-2, with TRBD1 matching over 8 bases. The CDR3 consists of 15 residues. The germline V gene has CDR1 MNHNY and CDR2 SVGAGI (reference sequence). V gave up 8 bases and J gave up 4 bases; unmatched junction bases: 9. For the CDR3, the DNA is TGTGCCAGCTTCACCGGGACAGGACCCACCGGGGAGCTGTTTTTT. It translates to CASFTGTGPTGELFF.

The chain links TRBV11-2 to TRBJ2-7; TRBD1 aligns across 7 bases. The germline V gene has CDR1 SGHAT and CDR2 FQNNGV. There are 16 residues in the CDR3. The V segment lost 4 bases and the J segment 0 bases; nucleotides outside the gene matches: 9. In nucleotides, the CDR3 is TGTGCCAGCAGCTCCACGGGACAGCTGAGCTCCTACGAGCAGTACTTC. It specifies CASSSTGQLSSYEQYF.

This rearrangement joins TRBV5-1 to TRBJ2-1; 11 bases match TRBD2. Germline lookup yields CDR1 SGHRS and CDR2 YFSETQ. The CDR3 spans 15 residues. V shed 4 bases, J shed 8 bases, and the junction held 8 bases outside the gene matches. CDR3 loop: CASSTIAGGLYEQFF. Written as DNA, the CDR3 is TGCGCCAGCAGCACTATAGCGGGGGGGCTTTATGAGCAGTTCTTC.

The V gene is TRBV6-5, the J gene TRBJ2-7, with 7 nucleotides matching TRBD1. CDR3 length: 14 amino acids. Germline loops: CDR1 MNHEY, CDR2 SVGAGI. Trimming cost V 5 bases and J 2 bases; bases outside gene matches: 6. CDR3 amino acids: CASSPHRGTYEQYF. CDR3 bases: TGTGCCAGCAGTCCTCACAGGGGTACCTACGAGCAGTACTTC.